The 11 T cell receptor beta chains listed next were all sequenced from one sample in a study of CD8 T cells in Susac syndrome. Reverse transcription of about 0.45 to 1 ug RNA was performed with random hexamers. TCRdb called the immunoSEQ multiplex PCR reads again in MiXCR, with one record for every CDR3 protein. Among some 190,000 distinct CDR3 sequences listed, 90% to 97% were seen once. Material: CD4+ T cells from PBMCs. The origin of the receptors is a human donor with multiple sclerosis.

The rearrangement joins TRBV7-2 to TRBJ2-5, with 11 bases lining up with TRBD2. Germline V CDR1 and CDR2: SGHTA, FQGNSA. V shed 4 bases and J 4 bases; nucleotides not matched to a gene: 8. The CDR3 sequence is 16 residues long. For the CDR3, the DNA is TGTGCCAGCAGCTCCCCCTTAGCGGGGGGGCGAGAGACCCAGTACTTC. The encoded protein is CASSSPLAGGRETQYF.

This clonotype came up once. This chain's CDR3 is CSVAGTASSGANVLTF. CDR3 in DNA: TGCAGCGTTGCGGGGACAGCCAGCTCTGGGGCCAACGTCCTGACTTTC. The V and J genes are TRBV29-1 and TRBJ2-6; 7 bases line up with TRBD1. Germline V gene sequence: CDR1 SQVTM, CDR2 ANQGSEA. The trim removed 4 bases at V and 0 bases at J, leaving 6 bases unmatched. The CDR3 covers 16 residues.

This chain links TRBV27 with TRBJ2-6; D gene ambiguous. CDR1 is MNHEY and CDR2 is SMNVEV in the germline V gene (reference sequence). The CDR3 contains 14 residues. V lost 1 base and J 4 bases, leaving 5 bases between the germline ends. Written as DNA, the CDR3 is TGTGCCAGCAGTTTATTGGCCGGGGCCAACGTCCTGACTTTC. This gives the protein CASSLLAGANVLTF. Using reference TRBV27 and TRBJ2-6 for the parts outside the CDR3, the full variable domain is EAQVTQNPRYLITVTGKKLTVTCSQNMNHEYMSWYRQDPGLGLRQIYYSMNVEVTDKGDVPEGYKVSRKEKRNFPLILESPSPNQTSLYFCASSLLAGANVLTFGAGSRLTVL.

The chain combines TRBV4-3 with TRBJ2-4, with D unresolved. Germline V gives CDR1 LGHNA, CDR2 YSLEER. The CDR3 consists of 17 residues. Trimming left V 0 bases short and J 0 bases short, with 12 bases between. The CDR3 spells CASSQEVLGVAKNIQYF. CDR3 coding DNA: TGCGCCAGCAGCCAAGAGGTCCTCGGAGTAGCCAAAAACATTCAGTACTTC.

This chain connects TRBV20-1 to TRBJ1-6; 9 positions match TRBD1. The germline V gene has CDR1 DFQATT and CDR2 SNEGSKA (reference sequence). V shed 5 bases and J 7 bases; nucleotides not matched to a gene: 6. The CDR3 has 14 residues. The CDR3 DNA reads TGCAGTGCTGGATTGACAGGGGGAAATTCACCCCTCCACTTT. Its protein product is CSAGLTGGNSPLHF.

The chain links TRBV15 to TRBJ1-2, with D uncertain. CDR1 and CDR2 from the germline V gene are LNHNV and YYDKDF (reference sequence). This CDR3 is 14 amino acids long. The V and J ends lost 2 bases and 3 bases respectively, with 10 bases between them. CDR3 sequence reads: CATSRPDEDYGYTF. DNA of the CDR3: TGTGCCACCAGCAGACCCGATGAAGACTATGGCTACACCTTC. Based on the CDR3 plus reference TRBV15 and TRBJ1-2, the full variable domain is DAMVIQNPRYQVTQFGKPVTLSCSQTLNHNVMYWYQQKSSQAPKLLFHYYDKDFNNEADTPDNFQSRRPNTSFCFLDIRSPGLGDTAMYLCATSRPDEDYGYTFGSGTRLTVV.

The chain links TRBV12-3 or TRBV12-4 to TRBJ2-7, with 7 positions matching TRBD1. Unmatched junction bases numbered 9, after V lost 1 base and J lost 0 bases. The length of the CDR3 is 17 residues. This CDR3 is CASSLGRGTLSSYEQYF. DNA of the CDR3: TGTGCCAGCAGTTTAGGCAGGGGGACGCTTAGCTCCTACGAGCAGTACTTC.

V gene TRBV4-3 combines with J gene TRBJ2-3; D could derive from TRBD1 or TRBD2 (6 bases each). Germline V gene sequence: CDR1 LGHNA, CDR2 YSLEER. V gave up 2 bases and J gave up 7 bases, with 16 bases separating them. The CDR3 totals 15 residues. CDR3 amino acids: CASSQRGGTFNTQYF. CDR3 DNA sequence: TGCGCCAGCAGCCAAAGAGGGGGGACTTTCAATACGCAGTATTTT.

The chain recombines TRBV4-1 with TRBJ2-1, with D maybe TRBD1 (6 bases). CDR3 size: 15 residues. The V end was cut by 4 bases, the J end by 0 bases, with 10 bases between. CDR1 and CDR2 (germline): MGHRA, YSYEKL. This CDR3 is CASSLGDTSYNEQFF. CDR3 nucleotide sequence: TGCGCCAGCAGCCTGGGGGACACCTCCTACAATGAGCAGTTCTTC.

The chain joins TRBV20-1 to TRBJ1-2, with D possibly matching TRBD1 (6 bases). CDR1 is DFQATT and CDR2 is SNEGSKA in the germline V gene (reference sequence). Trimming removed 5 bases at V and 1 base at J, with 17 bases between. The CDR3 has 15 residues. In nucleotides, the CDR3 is TGCAGTGCTGTTAGCCCAAGGACAGATAACTATGGCTACACCTTC. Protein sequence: CSAVSPRTDNYGYTF.

The CDR3 region is CSVHGTETYNEQFF. The CDR3 bases are TGCAGCGTACACGGGACCGAGACCTACAATGAGCAGTTCTTC. The genes are TRBV29-1 and TRBJ2-1; the D call may be TRBD1 or TRBD2 (5 bases each). Trimming stripped 6 bases from V and 2 bases from J, with 14 bases between. CDR1 is SQVTM and CDR2 is ANQGSEA in the germline V gene. The CDR3 sequence is 14 residues long.